A selection of T cell receptor beta chains follows, all from one sample in a study of T cell responses to AZD1222 COVID-19 vaccine. Repertoires were generated with immunoSEQ multiplex PCR, while TCRdb's copy carries only in-frame clones and drops some. The sample includes roughly 140,000 clones, 85% to 90% of them seen just once. The sample in question was peripheral blood, obtained 28 days after the second AZD1222 dose. Receptors were obtained from an adult who received the AZD1222 COVID-19 vaccine. Each CDR3 is given with its conserved first and last residue. The D gene is left open where the match is weak. Not every row has a clone size; where given, it reads once, few, many or a size class.

abundance: .; v_gene: TRBV7-9; d_gene: .; j_gene: TRBJ2-5; CDR3nt: TGTGCCAGCTTTCAGGGGGAGACCCAGTACTTC; CDR3aa: CASFQGETQYF
abundance: .; v_gene: TRBV29-1; d_gene: TRBD2; j_gene: TRBJ2-5; CDR3nt: TGCAGCGTGTCAAACGGGAGGAGACGCGGACAAGAGACCCAGTACTTC; CDR3aa: CSVSNGRRRGQETQYF
abundance: .; v_gene: TRBV19; d_gene: TRBD1; j_gene: TRBJ1-1; CDR3nt: TGTGCCAGTAGTATCAACCCGACAGGGGGCTTGGTGGCTTTCTTT; CDR3aa: CASSINPTGGLVAFF
abundance: .; v_gene: TRBV9; d_gene: .; j_gene: TRBJ1-1; CDR3nt: TGTGCCAGCAGCGGATCTACAGGGTACACTGAAGCTTTCTTT; CDR3aa: CASSGSTGYTEAFF
abundance: .; v_gene: TRBV2; d_gene: .; j_gene: TRBJ1-5; CDR3nt: TGTGCCAGCAGTCCGCAGGGAGGTCAGCCCCAGCATTTT; CDR3aa: CASSPQGGQPQHF
abundance: .; v_gene: TRBV15; d_gene: .; j_gene: TRBJ2-1; CDR3nt: TGTGCCACCACCAAAACCGAGGGCCTGGTAAATGAGCAGTTCTTC; CDR3aa: CATTKTEGLVNEQFF
abundance: .; v_gene: TRBV7-9; d_gene: .; j_gene: TRBJ1-1; CDR3nt: TGTGCCAGCAGCTTAGAGACGACAGAATTT; CDR3aa: CASSLETTEF
abundance: .; v_gene: TRBV13; d_gene: TRBD1; j_gene: TRBJ1-4; CDR3nt: TGTGCCAGCAGCTTTGGACAGGGGCAAGAAAAACTGTTTTTT; CDR3aa: CASSFGQGQEKLFF
abundance: .; v_gene: TRBV3-1/TRBV3-2; d_gene: TRBD1; j_gene: TRBJ1-2; CDR3nt: TGTGCCAGCAGCCCTCGGGACAGGGGGCACTCTGGCTACACCTTC; CDR3aa: CASSPRDRGHSGYTF
abundance: .; v_gene: TRBV24-1; d_gene: .; j_gene: TRBJ2-5; CDR3nt: TGTGCCACCCAAGCCCAAGAGACCCAGTACTTC; CDR3aa: CATQAQETQYF
abundance: .; v_gene: TRBV6-5; d_gene: .; j_gene: TRBJ2-7; CDR3nt: TGTGCCAGCAGGTTTGGCGGGACTTCCTACGAGCAGTACTTC; CDR3aa: CASRFGGTSYEQYF
abundance: .; v_gene: TRBV9; d_gene: .; j_gene: TRBJ2-3; CDR3nt: TGTGCCAGCAGCAAGGGAGCAGGGGTCACAGATACGCAGTATTTT; CDR3aa: CASSKGAGVTDTQYF
abundance: .; v_gene: TRBV28; d_gene: TRBD2; j_gene: TRBJ2-2; CDR3nt: TGTGCCAGCAGTTTAATAGCGGGAGTGGGGGCCGGGGAGCTGTTTTTT; CDR3aa: CASSLIAGVGAGELFF
abundance: .; v_gene: TRBV7-9; d_gene: TRBD1; j_gene: TRBJ2-3; CDR3nt: TGTGCCAGCAGCTGGGGACAGGGGGACGCAGATACGCAGTATTTT; CDR3aa: CASSWGQGDADTQYF
abundance: .; v_gene: TRBV28; d_gene: TRBD1; j_gene: TRBJ2-1; CDR3nt: TGTGCCAGTCGGGACAGGGTATCACGGGAGCAGTTCTTC; CDR3aa: CASRDRVSREQFF
abundance: few; v_gene: TRBV5-1; d_gene: .; j_gene: TRBJ2-2; CDR3nt: TGCGCCAGCAGCTTGGCCTTACAGGGAACCGGGGAGCTGTTTTTT; CDR3aa: CASSLALQGTGELFF
abundance: .; v_gene: TRBV7-8; d_gene: TRBD1; j_gene: TRBJ1-2; CDR3nt: TGTGCCAGCAGCCTATCGGACAGGGTATCCTATGGCTACACCTTC; CDR3aa: CASSLSDRVSYGYTF
abundance: .; v_gene: TRBV5-4; d_gene: .; j_gene: TRBJ1-1; CDR3nt: TGTGCCAGCAGCCCCCTCGCGGGGGCGGACACTGAAGCTTTCTTT; CDR3aa: CASSPLAGADTEAFF
abundance: .; v_gene: TRBV25-1; d_gene: .; j_gene: TRBJ1-2; CDR3nt: TGTGCCAGCAGTGCGCCCGGTCCGGCCGCTGGCTACACCTTC; CDR3aa: CASSAPGPAAGYTF